These 30 T cell receptor beta chains share one sample of origin, sequenced in a study of cytomegalovirus exposure and HLA in healthy donors (TCRdb year 2017). Library generation was performed with the immunoSEQ multiplex PCR assay. The multiplex PCR relied on a mix of 60 forward primers for TCR Vbeta segments and 13 reverse primers for TCR Jbeta segments. What TCRdb holds here is the immuneACCESS table cut down to in-frame rearrangements. Part of the clones is not present; checked against another copy, under half of the missing clones reflect an unresolved V gene, and the others are unexplained. Across this sample there are some 77,000 clones, with roughly 85% seen only once. The ten largest clones capture 2.5% of the sample. The sample taken for sequencing was PBMCs. These receptors originate from a young man in good health and CMV-seronegative.

V and J are TRBV5-6 and TRBJ1-2, with D maybe TRBD1 (6 bases). This CDR3 spans 14 amino acids. CDR1 and CDR2 (germline): SGHDT, YYEEEE. Between the trimmed V and J ends, which lost 4 bases and 4 bases, there was a span of 14 bases. CDR3 bases: TGTGCCAGCAGCCCCCAGGGGTTTGGCTATGGCTACACCTTC. Amino acids: CASSPQGFGYGYTF.

The table lists this clone with a few counts. V gene TRBV7-8 combines with J gene TRBJ2-7; 7 bases are shared with TRBD1. Per germline, CDR1 SGHVS and CDR2 FQNEAQ. V was pared by 4 bases and J by 2 bases, with 8 bases of the junction left unmatched. The CDR3 extends over 15 amino acids. The DNA of the CDR3 is TGTGCCAGCAGCTCGGGACAGAGAGGGGCCTACGAGCAGTACTTC. Amino acids: CASSSGQRGAYEQYF. Supplemented by reference TRBV7-8 and TRBJ2-7, the full variable domain reads GAGVSQSPRYKVAKRGQDVALRCDPISGHVSLFWYQQALGQGPEFLTYFQNEAQLDKSGLPSDRFFAERPEGSVSTLKIQRTQQEDSAVYLCASSSGQRGAYEQYFGPGTRLTVT.

The chain combines TRBV6-6 with TRBJ2-7, with TRBD2 matching 8 bases. Germline CDR1 reads MNHNY; CDR2 reads SVGAGI (reference sequence). This CDR3 contains 13 residues. The J segment lost 7 bases and the V segment lost 6 bases, leaving 8 bases of the junction unmatched. The CDR3 nucleotides read TGTGCCAGCAGCTCGGGGACTAGGGGAGAGCAGTACTTC. Amino acid sequence: CASSSGTRGEQYF.

Comment on this clone: The germline gene is not matched at one end of the junction; a read error may be the cause. The chain is built from TRBV7-9 and TRBJ2-2, with 9 bases that match TRBD2. Germline CDR1 and CDR2: SEHNR and FQNEAQ (reference sequence). The CDR3 runs 17 residues. The CDR3 reads CSSSLFAGSGRVGELFF. The CDR3 DNA reads as TGTTCCAGCAGCTTATTCGCGGGTAGCGGGAGAGTCGGGGAGCTGTTTTTT.

The rearrangement uses TRBV18 and TRBJ2-7, with D perhaps matching TRBD2 (7 bases). The CDR3 spans 17 residues. Germline CDR1 reads KGHSH; CDR2 reads LQKENI. V shed 1 base and J shed 4 bases, with 20 bases lying between them. This CDR3 reads CASSPRVGGAHGYEQYF. The CDR3, as DNA: TGTGCCAGCTCACCACGCGTTGGGGGGGCCCACGGATACGAGCAGTACTTC.

The rearrangement links TRBV6-1 to TRBJ2-5; D gene uncertain. V dropped 7 bases and J dropped 3 bases, with 6 bases sitting between them. Germline V gene lookup returns CDR1 MNHNS and CDR2 SASEGT. This CDR3 has 11 residues. The CDR3 nucleotides are TGTGCCAGCATCACAGAAGAGACCCAGTACTTC. It codes for CASITEETQYF.

This chain uses TRBV12-5 with TRBJ2-3, with a weak D call TRBD2 (6 bases). Trimming took 4 bases from V and 4 from J, leaving 9 bases between them. CDR3 length: 13 amino acids. The V gene's germline CDR1 is LGHNT and CDR2 FRNRAP. The CDR3 region is CASGSTSPDTQYF. In DNA form, the CDR3 reads TGTGCTAGTGGTTCGACTAGTCCAGATACGCAGTATTTT.

The CDR3 nucleotides are TGTGCCAGCAGCTTAATAGCGGGAGTTAGCACAGATACGCAGTATTTT. Translated, it gives CASSLIAGVSTDTQYF. The chain couples TRBV7-2 to TRBJ2-3; 9 bases are a match to TRBD2. Germline V gene sequence: CDR1 SGHTA, CDR2 FQGNSA. V was clipped by 2 bases and J by 0 bases; unmatched bases: 3. This CDR3 is 16 amino acids long.

J is TRBJ2-3 and V is TRBV25-1; possible D gene TRBD2, 6 bases. V was cut by 1 base and J by 6 bases, with 11 bases left in between. The CDR3 is 14 amino acids. Germline CDR1 and CDR2: MGHDK and SYGVNS. The CDR3 DNA follows: TGTGCCAGCAGTGAATCTGGGGGAGGTGATACGCAGTATTTT. It codes for CASSESGGGDTQYF.

The gene calls are TRBV5-1 and TRBJ1-6; D is unresolved. The V end lost 5 bases, the J end lost 0 bases, and 9 bases lay between the germline ends. The CDR3 has 15 amino acids. Germline V CDR1 and CDR2: SGHRS, YFSETQ. This CDR3 is CASRPQASYNSPLHF. As DNA, the CDR3 is TGCGCCAGCAGACCTCAGGCCTCCTATAATTCACCCCTCCACTTT.

This clone was counted a few times. This chain uses TRBV5-4 with TRBJ2-7, with TRBD2 as a possible D gene (5 bases). The ends were cut back, 0 bases at V and 4 bases at J, with 11 bases in the middle. Germline V CDR1 and CDR2: SGHNT, YYREEE (reference sequence). The CDR3 length is 14 residues. CDR3 loop: CASSLGGVLYEQYF. As DNA, the CDR3 is TGTGCCAGCAGCTTGGGGGGAGTTTTGTACGAGCAGTACTTC.

The chain recombines TRBV28 with TRBJ2-5; TRBD2 matches at 10 bases. The J call could be wrong; TRBJ2-7 is a better fit for the DNA end. This CDR3 is 16 amino acids long. Germline lookup yields CDR1 MDHEN and CDR2 SYDVKM. The DNA of the CDR3 is TGTGCCAGCAGTTTGTCCGGGACTAGCGATTCCTACGAGCAGTACTTC. Translated: CASSLSGTSDSYEQYF.

The chain links TRBV5-6 to TRBJ2-7; D is ambiguous. The CDR3 sequence is 13 residues long. Trimming removed 0 bases at V and 0 bases at J, with 4 bases between. Per the germline V gene, CDR1 is SGHDT and CDR2 is YYEEEE. In nucleotides, the CDR3 is TGTGCCAGCAGCTTGGCCGGCTCCTACGAGCAGTACTTC. Its translation is CASSLAGSYEQYF.

This clone appeared a few times. The V and J genes are TRBV27 and TRBJ2-7; 8 nucleotides align to TRBD1. This CDR3 spans 15 amino acids. The V and J ends lost 5 bases and 2 bases, in that order; junction bases with no gene match: 8. Germline CDR1 reads MNHEY; CDR2 reads SMNVEV (reference sequence). The CDR3 loop is CASSAPGQGTYEQYF. In nucleotides, the CDR3 is TGTGCCAGCAGTGCCCCCGGACAGGGAACCTACGAGCAGTACTTC.

This clone was counted a single time. The genes are TRBV4-1 and TRBJ2-7; possible D gene TRBD1, 6 bases. The germline gives CDR1 MGHRA, CDR2 YSYEKL. This CDR3 comprises 16 residues. Trimming took off 1 base at V and 2 bases at J, with 15 bases between the two ends. The CDR3 coding sequence is TGCGCCAGCAGCCAAGGATCTGACAGGCCGACCTACGAGCAGTACTTC. The encoded protein is CASSQGSDRPTYEQYF.

The V and J genes are TRBV7-2 and TRBJ1-2; no reliable D call. Germline lookup yields CDR1 SGHTA and CDR2 FQGNSA. Trimming took 6 bases from V and 2 from J, leaving 7 bases between them. The CDR3 extends over 12 amino acids. Here the CDR3 DNA reads TGTGCCAGCAGAACTACCAACTATGGCTACACCTTC. Encoded protein: CASRTTNYGYTF.

This chain uses TRBV10-1 with TRBJ2-2, with D tentatively TRBD1 (6 bases). CDR3 length: 16 residues. Germline values: CDR1 WNHNN, CDR2 SYGVQD (reference sequence). Trimming removed 8 bases from V and 0 bases from J, with 16 bases in between. DNA for the CDR3: TGCGCCAGCGGCCGAGGACAGTCGGCGAACACCGGGGAGCTGTTTTTT. Translating gives CASGRGQSANTGELFF.

The chain carries TRBV28 and TRBJ2-7; TRBD2 matches at 10 bases. V lost 6 bases and J lost 2; bases outside the gene matches: 10. The germline gives CDR1 MDHEN, CDR2 SYDVKM. The CDR3 is made up of 16 amino acids. For the CDR3, the DNA is TGTGCCAGCAGCCTTTCTACTAGCGGGACGACCTACGAGCAGTACTTC. Protein sequence: CASSLSTSGTTYEQYF.

The chain links TRBV5-8 to TRBJ1-5, with D unresolved. Germline V gene sequence: CDR1 SGHTS, CDR2 YDEGEE. V lost 3 bases to trimming and J lost 5 bases, with 9 bases between them. CDR3 length: 13 amino acids. CDR3 amino acids: CASSWLVDQPQHF. Here the CDR3 DNA reads TGTGCCAGCAGCTGGTTAGTGGATCAGCCCCAGCATTTT.

In this sample, this clone turned up once. The gene calls are TRBV19 and TRBJ1-5; 7 bases align to TRBD1. The CDR3 extends over 14 amino acids. J was trimmed by 3 bases and V by 3 bases; bases with no gene match: 2. Germline assignment: CDR1 LNHDA and CDR2 SQIVND (reference sequence). The CDR3 DNA follows: TGTGCCAGTAGTATGACAGGGAACAATCAGCCCCAGCATTTT. It is translated as CASSMTGNNQPQHF.

The sample holds a few counts of this clone. The chain has TRBV11-2 and TRBJ2-4; 7 bases agree with TRBD2. The V segment lost 4 bases and the J segment 13 bases; nucleotides outside the gene matches: 4. Per the germline V gene, CDR1 is SGHAT and CDR2 is FQNNGV. The CDR3 length is 11 residues. CDR3 residues: CASSSGTIQYF. The CDR3, as DNA: TGTGCCAGCAGCTCGGGGACTATACAGTACTTC.

CDR3 in amino acids: CASSKDGGVGPLHF. Here the CDR3 DNA reads TGTGCCAGCAGCAAGGACGGAGGAGTTGGGCCCCTCCACTTT. The rearrangement joins TRBV5-4 to TRBJ1-6, with unresolved D. The germline V and J ends were trimmed by 4 bases and 13 bases, with 18 bases remaining between them. This CDR3 has 14 amino acids. The germline gives CDR1 SGHNT, CDR2 YYREEE (reference sequence).

The rearrangement uses TRBV4-3 and TRBJ2-2; weak D call: TRBD2 (6 bases). V was clipped by 7 bases and J by 1 base, with 13 bases between them. In germline, CDR1 is LGHNA, CDR2 YSLEER. The CDR3 covers 15 residues. The CDR3 DNA follows: TGCGCCAGCAAACCTAGCGCACTGAACACCGGGGAGCTGTTTTTT. Amino acids: CASKPSALNTGELFF.

The chain links TRBV6-5 to TRBJ2-5, with a tentative D call TRBD1 (5 bases). V was clipped by 4 bases and J by 5 bases, with 20 bases between them. This CDR3 spans 16 amino acids. Germline V gives CDR1 MNHEY, CDR2 SVGAGI. The CDR3 sequence is CASSSHRMGGTETQYF. CDR3 nucleotides: TGTGCCAGCAGTTCACACAGGATGGGTGGTACGGAGACCCAGTACTTC.

As to this clone: At one of its ends the junction is not consistent with the germline gene, which may arise from a read error. The rearrangement joins TRBV10-3 to TRBJ2-5; D is unclear. In germline, CDR1 is ENHRY, CDR2 SYGVKD. This CDR3 spans 11 amino acids. For the CDR3, the DNA is TGTGCCATCGGCGGCGGAGAGACCCGGTACTTC. It encodes CAIGGGETRYF.

The chain has TRBV10-2 and TRBJ2-3, with a weak D call TRBD2 (5 bases). Germline V CDR1 and CDR2: WSHSY, SAAADI. V was pared by 7 bases and J by 5 bases, with 13 bases between. This CDR3 is built from 13 residues. The DNA for the CDR3 is TGCGCCAGCACCAAGCCAGAGGGAGATACGCAGTATTTT. Translation: CASTKPEGDTQYF.

This chain uses TRBV7-6 with TRBJ2-5; no clear D. Germline V gene sequence: CDR1 SGHVS, CDR2 FNYEAQ. This CDR3 comprises 12 residues. Trimming took off 4 bases at V and 5 bases at J, with 8 bases between the two ends. The CDR3 region has the DNA TGTGCCAGCAGCTATTCGTTGGAGACCCAGTACTTC. Translating it yields CASSYSLETQYF.

This clone was seen once. V and J are TRBV7-2 and TRBJ1-1, with 7 bases matching TRBD1. The CDR3 runs 15 residues. Per germline, CDR1 SGHTA and CDR2 FQGNSA. The trim removed 6 bases at V and 4 bases at J, leaving 11 bases unmatched. The CDR3 loop is CASSQPDREGTEAFF. The CDR3 DNA is TGTGCCAGCAGTCAACCAGACAGGGAAGGCACTGAAGCTTTCTTT.

The count of this clone is one. J is TRBJ1-1 and V is TRBV6-5, with 9 bases matching TRBD1. CDR3 length: 13 residues. J was trimmed by 9 bases and V by 0 bases; bases with no gene match: 2. Germline CDR1 reads MNHEY; CDR2 reads SVGAGI. As DNA, the CDR3 is TGTGCCAGCAGTTACTCGGGGACAGGGAAAGCTTTCTTT. Encoded protein: CASSYSGTGKAFF.

The count of this clone is one. The chain carries TRBV9 and TRBJ2-5; a possible D gene is TRBD2 (5 bases). V shed 4 bases and J shed 1 base, with 14 bases lying between them. This CDR3 is built from 15 residues. Germline V gene data show CDR1 as SGDLS and CDR2 as YYNGEE. CDR3 in DNA: TGTGCCAGCAGCCTACTAGAAGGAGTCCAAGAGACCCAGTACTTC. Translating gives CASSLLEGVQETQYF. The full variable domain, with the rest looked up from reference TRBV9 and TRBJ2-5, is DSGVTQTPKHLITATGQRVTLRCSPRSGDLSVYWYQQSLDQGLQFLIQYYNGEERAKGNILERFSAQQFPDLHSELNLSSLELGDSALYFCASSLLEGVQETQYFGPGTRLLVL.